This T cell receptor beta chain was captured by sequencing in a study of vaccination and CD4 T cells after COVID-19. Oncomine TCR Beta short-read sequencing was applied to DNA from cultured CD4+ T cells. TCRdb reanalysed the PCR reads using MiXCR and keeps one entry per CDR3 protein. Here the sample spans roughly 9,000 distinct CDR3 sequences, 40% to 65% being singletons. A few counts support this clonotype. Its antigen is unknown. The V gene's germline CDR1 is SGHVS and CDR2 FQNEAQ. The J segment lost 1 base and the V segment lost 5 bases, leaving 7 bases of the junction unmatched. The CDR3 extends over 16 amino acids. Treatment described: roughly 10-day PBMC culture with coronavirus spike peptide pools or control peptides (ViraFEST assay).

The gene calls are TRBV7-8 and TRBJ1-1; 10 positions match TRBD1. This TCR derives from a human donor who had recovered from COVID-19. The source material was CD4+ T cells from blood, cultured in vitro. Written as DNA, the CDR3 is TGTGCCAGCAGCCTCCGGGACAGGGGATCGAACACTGAAGCTTTCTTT. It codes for CASSLRDRGSNTEAFF.